The present T cell receptor beta chain was sequenced within a study of identical twins (dated by TCRdb to between 2015 and 2016). A note on the overall study: TCR alpha and beta repertoires from monozygotic twins, unrelated adults of various ages and cord blood were deep-sequenced to test whether fetal clonotypes persist. To rule out contamination, the twin experiments were replicated at different times with different library preparation protocols.

Libraries were built with 5' RACE. The instrument was an Illumina HiSeq 2000. A universal primer binding site was introduced by template switching, and a unique molecular identifier was present in the final cDNA, enabling accurate counting of TCR cDNA molecules. First-strand cDNA for TCR alpha and beta chains was synthesized from specific primers in the conserved constant-segment region. To control for contamination, every cDNA library was double barcoded, receiving both a SMART-Mk sample barcode and Illumina barcodes. Two successive PCR steps introduced TruSeq adapter sequences along with Illumina sample barcodes. TCR alpha and beta cDNA libraries were sequenced on the Illumina HiSeq platform with custom primers. The published analysis was carried out like this. MiGEC processed the raw reads to extract unique molecular identifiers, while MiXCR was used to determine the CDR3 positions. Recombination models were inferred per individual with the repgenHMM and IGoR tools using an EM algorithm. The analysis of shared clonotypes was done with the tcR package in R, with sharing normalized by the product of cloneset sizes. To study raw recombination without the effects of thymic and clonal selection, out-of-frame nonproductive sequences were analyzed. The public reads were run again by TCRdb, first through fastp at Q25 and then through MiXCR, and only productive beta chains were kept. Rows are combined by CDR3 protein, so each entry shows the most common genes and DNA. Here the V and J calls rest on TCRdb's processing, not on the authors' analysis. Across this sample there are roughly 720,000 distinct CDR3 sequences, with 18% seen only once. Together, the top ten hold over 10% of the sample.

Turning to this clonotype: Its antigen is not yet known. Nothing much larger sits one base from this clone, and base qualities are not available.

Every donor was a healthy Caucasian. Three pairs of female monozygotic twins, all aged roughly 18 to 30 years, were included in the twin cohort. The RNA used for TCR libraries was isolated from peripheral blood mononuclear cells. Results the study describes overall, beyond this receptor: Fewer insertions were carried by abundant cord blood beta clonotypes; a weaker similar trend was observed in young adult naive repertoires, while no such trend was observed in memory repertoires. In monozygotic twins, out-of-frame TCR alpha sharing was systematically underestimated by recombination models, although the models agreed with sharing between unrelated individuals. Excess twin sharing in beta out-of-frame sequences was weaker because fewer shared sequences lowered the signal-to-noise ratio. Because the same donors could not be followed over many years, conclusions were based on cross-sectional statistical analysis. Zero-insertion analyses could be partly confounded by invariant T cells such as MAIT and iNKT, although diverse VJ usage argued against such confounding for most clonotypes. Compared with coincidental sharing between unrelated individuals, out-of-frame TCR alpha sequences shared between twins showed an excess of sequences with low generation probability.

This sample also belongs to another study, concerning T cells expressing NK-cell markers. The second investigation adds: Three sorted T-cell subsets (CD3+CD56+NKG2C+, CD3+CD56+NKG2C- and CD3+CD56-NKG2C+) from under 10 donors had their TCR beta-chain repertoires profiled. Among the eight sequenced donors, seven were HCMV-seropositive and one was HCMV-seronegative. In several experiments an anti-gammadeltaTCR antibody was added to restrict sorting to alphabetaTCR-expressing T cells. In roughly 6 donors, the dominant CD3+CD56+NKG2C+ clonotypes ranked among the top 10 CD8+ clonotypes, making up roughly 1.0-7.5% of CD8+ T cells. Those dominant clonotypes were again the most abundant among CD3+CD56-NKG2C+ cells in a handful of donors, at about 28.3-60.1%. It remained unclear whether the expanded NKG2C-expressing T cell clones were specific for HCMV antigens. The study sequenced eight donors, all healthy volunteers chosen at random: three men and five women. HCMV-specific IgG was detected in serum with a commercial ELISA kit to determine HCMV serostatus. For several donors, unsorted PBMC were also used to sequence bulk peripheral blood T-cell repertoires. MIGEC was used to demultiplex reads and group reads by UMI, and MiTCR was used to assemble and quantify clonotypes. To exclude erroneous sequences, any TCR cDNA sequence not supported by at least two reads was discarded. The tcR package was used for downstream repertoire analysis, and clonotypes were matched between fractions using CDR3 nucleotide sequence together with V segment. VDJmatch was used to annotate antigen specificity against VDJdb, with one amino acid substitution in CDR3 permitted.

The sequence came from a young woman in good health. The source material was PBMCs.

DNA sequence: TGTGCCAGCAGCTTAAGCGGACTAGCAGCCGAGCAGTACTTC. Its coded protein is CASSLSGLAAEQYF. This sequence uses TRBV7-9 and TRBJ2-7; TRBD2 aligns with 8 central bases. CDR1 SEHNR and CDR2 FQNEAQ are derived from the germline V gene (reference sequence). The CDR3 covers 14 residues, taking in both the cysteine and the phenylalanine. The kept DNA is CDR3 alone, 42 bases in frame from the first base. Ends trimmed: V by 2 bases, J by 6 bases; bases unmatched to a gene: 6.